A single sample gave rise to the 18 T cell receptor beta chains below, sequenced in a study of T cell responses to AZD1222 COVID-19 vaccine. The assay was immunoSEQ multiplex PCR, and TCRdb's table has in-frame clones only and misses some. The sample has some 86,000 clones, around nine tenths seen once. The source was peripheral blood, collected 28 days after the second AZD1222 dose. The receptors come from an adult who received the AZD1222 COVID-19 vaccine.

The V and J genes are TRBV10-1 and TRBJ1-6; 10 bases fit TRBD1. Trimming cost V 5 bases and J 5 bases; bases outside gene matches: 12. Germline assignment: CDR1 WNHNN and CDR2 SYGVQD (reference sequence). The CDR3 is 18 residues long. For the CDR3, the DNA is TGCGCCAGCAGTCCGGGACAGGGGAAGGTAAGGGATAATTCACCCCTCCACTTT. Amino acid sequence: CASSPGQGKVRDNSPLHF.

The chain has TRBV11-3 and TRBJ2-1; the match to TRBD2 covers 10 bases. The J segment lost 5 bases and the V segment lost 4 bases, leaving 5 bases of the junction unmatched. The CDR3 is 15 residues long. Germline loops: CDR1 SGHNT, CDR2 YENEEA. The CDR3 DNA is TGTGCCAGCAGCTGGACCGGGACTAGCGACAATGAGCAGTTCTTC. Translating it yields CASSWTGTSDNEQFF.

The chain is built from TRBV12-3 or TRBV12-4 and TRBJ2-3; D call uncertain. V was pared by 3 bases and J by 6 bases, with 4 bases between. The CDR3 totals 11 residues. CDR3 nucleotide sequence: TGTGCCAGCAGTTTGTGGGATACGCAGTATTTT. It translates to CASSLWDTQYF.

The genes are TRBV12-3 or TRBV12-4 and TRBJ2-1; 9 bases fit TRBD1. CDR3 length: 13 residues. Trimming at V came to 6 bases and at J to 6 bases, leaving 3 bases not matched to a gene. The chain's CDR3 is CASRPTGGNEQFF. CDR3 sequence (DNA): TGTGCCAGCAGACCGACAGGGGGCAATGAGCAGTTCTTC.

The CDR3 DNA follows: TGTGCCAGCAGCTTAGGGGTGACAGGGAACACCGGGGAGCTGTTTTTT. It codes for CASSLGVTGNTGELFF. The chain recombines TRBV7-9 with TRBJ2-2, with D tentatively TRBD1 (6 bases). Trimming left V 1 base short and J 1 base short, with 10 bases between. CDR3 size: 16 residues. Germline V gene sequence: CDR1 SEHNR, CDR2 FQNEAQ (reference sequence).

The chain employs TRBV18 and TRBJ2-3, with 8 bases lining up with TRBD2. CDR3 length: 16 amino acids. CDR1 is KGHSH, CDR2 LQKENI, per germline. Trimming took 2 bases from V and 0 from J; bases not matched to a gene: 4. In DNA, the CDR3 is TGTGCCAGCTCACCAAAAGCGGGGGTTAGCACAGATACGCAGTATTTT. It specifies CASSPKAGVSTDTQYF.

This clone was found once. The genes are TRBV23-1 and TRBJ1-5; 7 bases are shared with TRBD1. TRBV23-1 is designated an ORF whose function remains uncertain. The CDR3 consists of 16 residues. V lost 3 bases and J lost 2; bases outside the gene matches: 7. In DNA, the CDR3 is TGCGCCAGCAGTCATTTTAGACAGGGCCGCAATCAGCCCCAGCATTTT. This encodes CASSHFRQGRNQPQHF.

The chain has TRBV6-1 and TRBJ2-7; no clear D. CDR1 and CDR2 from the germline V gene are MNHNS and SASEGT. The CDR3 runs 13 residues. Trimming left V 3 bases short and J 0 bases short, with 6 bases between. Written as DNA, the CDR3 is TGTGCCAGCAGTGATCCGGCCTCCTACGAGCAGTACTTC. Protein sequence: CASSDPASYEQYF.

This chain links TRBV6-5 with TRBJ1-1; D gene ambiguous. The CDR3 runs to 12 residues. V lost 2 bases, J lost 5 bases, and 6 bases lay in between. Germline-derived CDR1 and CDR2 are MNHEY and SVGAGI. The CDR3 region is CASSYVGTEAFF. The CDR3 DNA is TGTGCCAGCAGTTACGTAGGAACTGAAGCTTTCTTT.

The V gene is TRBV28, the J gene TRBJ2-7; 8 positions match TRBD1. Per the germline V gene, CDR1 is MDHEN and CDR2 is SYDVKM. V trimming: 3 bases; J trimming: 7 bases; junction bases outside the gene matches: 8. This CDR3 is 14 amino acids long. The CDR3 DNA follows: TGTGCCAGCAGTTTCCGGGACAGGACGGGGGAGCAGTACTTC. Translated, it gives CASSFRDRTGEQYF.

The rearrangement uses TRBV7-2 and TRBJ2-7; 9 bases match TRBD1. This CDR3 is 15 amino acids long. Germline CDR1 and CDR2: SGHTA and FQGNSA. J lost 4 bases, V lost 1 base, and 5 bases had no gene match. Written as DNA, the CDR3 is TGTGCCAGCAGCTTAGGACAGGGGGTTAGATACGAGCAGTACTTC. It encodes CASSLGQGVRYEQYF.

This clone was seen a few times. This chain joins TRBV28 and TRBJ2-7, with TRBD2 matching over 8 bases. The CDR3 extends over 14 amino acids. Per germline, CDR1 MDHEN and CDR2 SYDVKM. The junction had 7 bases not matched to a gene; V was cut back by 7 bases and J by 2 bases. This CDR3 is CASIGGAKTYEQYF. The CDR3 DNA is TGTGCCAGCATCGGGGGGGCTAAGACCTACGAGCAGTACTTC.

This clone was detected once. The chain links TRBV19 to TRBJ2-5; 10 bases are a match to TRBD1. CDR1 is LNHDA and CDR2 is SQIVND in the germline V gene (reference sequence). This CDR3 is 15 amino acids long. Losses at the gene ends were 5 bases for V and 3 bases for J; bases not matched to a gene: 6. This CDR3 is CASSARDRGEETQYF. The CDR3 nucleotides read TGTGCCAGTAGTGCGAGGGACAGGGGAGAAGAGACCCAGTACTTC. The full variable domain, its missing parts supplied by reference TRBV19 and TRBJ2-5, is DGGITQSPKYLFRKEGQNVTLSCEQNLNHDAMYWYRQDPGQGLRLIYYSQIVNDFQKGDIAEGYSVSREKKESFPLTVTSAQKNPTAFYLCASSARDRGEETQYFGPGTRLLVL.

The chain combines TRBV19 with TRBJ1-3, with D unclear. V lost 5 bases to trimming and J lost 0 bases, with 11 bases between them. This CDR3 has 15 amino acids. Germline assignment: CDR1 LNHDA and CDR2 SQIVND (reference sequence). CDR3 sequence reads: CASSGRRYSGNTIYF. Written as DNA, the CDR3 is TGTGCCAGTAGTGGTAGACGCTACTCTGGAAACACCATATATTTT.

The rearrangement joins TRBV5-1 to TRBJ2-1; 7 nucleotides match TRBD1. This CDR3 region has 15 residues. With 2 bases clipped from V and 6 bases from J, the junction kept 8 bases outside the gene matches. Germline V gene data show CDR1 as SGHRS and CDR2 as YFSETQ. In nucleotides, the CDR3 is TGCGCCAGCAGCTTACAGGGGTATTCATCCAATGAGCAGTTCTTC. Its protein is CASSLQGYSSNEQFF.

This CDR3 reads CAISGVGTGDQPQHF. Here the CDR3 DNA reads TGTGCCATCAGTGGGGTCGGGACAGGAGATCAGCCCCAGCATTTT. The chain has TRBV10-3 and TRBJ1-5; 8 bases agree with TRBD1. The CDR3 spans 15 residues. CDR1 ENHRY and CDR2 SYGVKD come from the germline V gene. Trimming took 4 bases from V and 5 from J; bases not matched to a gene: 7.

This clone was seen a handful of times. The chain joins TRBV7-9 to TRBJ2-1, with D perhaps TRBD1 (5 bases). Trimming removed 6 bases from V and 7 bases from J, with 16 bases in between. Germline loops: CDR1 SEHNR, CDR2 FQNEAQ (reference sequence). This CDR3 region has 14 residues. CDR3 region: CASRGRVLANEQFF. Written as DNA, the CDR3 is TGTGCCAGCAGGGGCAGGGTCTTGGCGAATGAGCAGTTCTTC.

V is TRBV5-6 and J is TRBJ1-4, with TRBD1 matching 9 bases. The V gene's germline CDR1 is SGHDT and CDR2 YYEEEE. Unmatched junction bases numbered 7, after V lost 2 bases and J lost 5 bases. This CDR3 comprises 16 residues. CDR3 DNA: TGTGCCAGCAGCTTTCAAGTTGGACAGGGGAATGAAAAACTGTTTTTT. Its protein is CASSFQVGQGNEKLFF.